This TCR beta chain was recorded in a study of T cell changes during pregnancy in multiple sclerosis. In germline, CDR1 is SNHLY, CDR2 FYNNEI. The CDR3 sequence is 14 residues long. Deletions cut 0 bases from V and 5 bases from J, with 10 bases between. Assay: immunoSEQ multiplex PCR; the TCRdb copy retains only in-frame clones and omits some. The sample records roughly 29,000 clones, approximately 94% being singletons. The receptor's source is a female donor with multiple sclerosis, enrolled in a pregnancy study. Sequenced material: CD4+ T cells from peripheral blood mononuclear cells, taken after pregnancy. V usage is TRBV2 and J usage is TRBJ1-1, with a possible D match to TRBD1 (6 bases). CDR3 nucleotide sequence: TGTGCCAGCAGTGAAGCAGAAGGGGGAACTGAAGCTTTCTTT. This translates into CASSEAEGGTEAFF.